The 13 T cell receptor beta chains below were found in one sample sequenced in a study of cytomegalovirus exposure and HLA in healthy donors. The PCR ran on 60 Vbeta and 13 Jbeta primers. The assay was immunoSEQ multiplex PCR, and TCRdb's table has in-frame clones only and misses some. The repertoire holds under 140,000 clones, around 88% seen once, with 1.5% to 2% in the top ten. The sequencing input was PBMCs. These receptor sequences come from a man aged 35-49 years in good health and CMV-seronegative.

V is TRBV5-5 and J is TRBJ1-1; a weak D match, TRBD1 (6 bases). The germline CDR1 and CDR2 sequences are SGHKS and YYEKEE (reference sequence). The CDR3 contains 13 residues. V lost 4 bases to trimming and J lost 6 bases, with 13 bases between them. This CDR3 reads CASSAGALSEAFF. The CDR3 region has the DNA TGTGCCAGCAGCGCGGGGGCCCTTTCTGAAGCTTTCTTT. Based on the CDR3 plus reference TRBV5-5 and TRBJ1-1, the full variable domain is DAGVTQSPTHLIKTRGQQVTLRCSPISGHKSVSWYQQVLGQGPQFIFQYYEKEERGRGNFPDRFSARQFPNYSSELNVNALLLGDSALYLCASSAGALSEAFFGQGTRLTVV.

V usage is TRBV5-4 and J usage is TRBJ1-5, with D perhaps TRBD1 (6 bases). V was shortened by 4 bases and J by 4 bases, with 9 bases between the two germline ends. Per the germline V gene, CDR1 is SGHNT and CDR2 is YYREEE (reference sequence). The CDR3 runs to 13 residues. Written as DNA, the CDR3 is TGTGCCAGCAGCCTGGACAGAAATCAGCCCCAGCATTTT. Protein product: CASSLDRNQPQHF.

The V gene is TRBV14, the J gene TRBJ1-4, with D possibly TRBD1 on 6 matching bases. With 1 base removed from V and 10 bases from J, the gap between germline ends came to 13 bases. Germline V lookup: CDR1 SGHDN, CDR2 FVKESK. The CDR3 length is 14 residues. The CDR3 region has the DNA TGTGCCAGCAGCCAAGGGAACAGGGAGGGAAAACTGTTTTTT. Translated, it gives CASSQGNREGKLFF.

This clone was detected only once. This sequence joins TRBV5-1 and TRBJ1-1; 8 bases fit TRBD1. The CDR3 extends over 16 amino acids. The germline V gene has CDR1 SGHRS and CDR2 YFSETQ. Trimming took 1 base from V and 1 from J; bases not matched to a gene: 6. In DNA form, the CDR3 reads TGCGCCAGCAGCTTGAGGGCAGGGGGCCAGAACACTGAAGCTTTCTTT. This gives the protein CASSLRAGGQNTEAFF.

The chain links TRBV5-1 to TRBJ1-1; TRBD1 matches 8 bases. Looked up from germline, CDR1 is SGHRS and CDR2 is YFSETQ. The CDR3 spans 15 residues. V was clipped by 0 bases and J by 2 bases; unmatched bases: 3. CDR3 bases: TGCGCCAGCAGCTTGGGGACAGGGTATAACACTGAAGCTTTCTTT. It codes for CASSLGTGYNTEAFF.

This clone has a single count. The V and J genes are TRBV7-9 and TRBJ2-7; 10 nucleotides line up with TRBD2. V dropped 8 bases and J dropped 6; count of bases not matched to a gene: 10. CDR1 and CDR2 from the germline V gene are SEHNR and FQNEAQ (reference sequence). The CDR3 runs 14 residues. The chain's CDR3 is CASSQRGGFSEQYF. The DNA for the CDR3 is TGTGCCAGCTCTCAGCGGGGGGGCTTCTCCGAGCAGTACTTC.

V is TRBV6-6 and J is TRBJ2-5; tentatively, D is TRBD1 (6 bases). The CDR3 sequence is 15 residues long. The V gene's germline CDR1 is MNHNY and CDR2 SVGAGI (reference sequence). V lost 6 bases and J lost 1, with 15 bases in between. CDR3 sequence reads: CASRRAGTSQETQYF. The CDR3 bases are TGTGCCAGCAGGCGAGCCGGGACAAGCCAAGAGACCCAGTACTTC.

The chain is built from TRBV6-5 and TRBJ1-2, with D perhaps matching TRBD1 (5 bases). V lost 6 bases, J lost 2 bases, and 10 bases lay in between. From germline, CDR1 is MNHEY and CDR2 SVGAGI. CDR3 length: 13 residues. The CDR3 loop is CASRETANYGYTF. CDR3 in DNA: TGTGCCAGCAGAGAGACAGCCAACTATGGCTACACCTTC.

The chain recombines TRBV28 with TRBJ1-5; TRBD1 is a possible D gene (6 bases). This CDR3 is 17 amino acids long. Trimming cost V 11 bases and J 2 bases, with 25 bases left between them. The germline gives CDR1 MDHEN, CDR2 SYDVKM. The CDR3 is CAARVGGVFGGNQPQHF. In DNA form, the CDR3 reads TGTGCCGCCAGGGTAGGGGGGGTTTTCGGAGGCAATCAGCCCCAGCATTTT.

The chain combines TRBV27 with TRBJ1-2; 8 bases map to TRBD1. The germline V gene has CDR1 MNHEY and CDR2 SMNVEV (reference sequence). The ends lost 5 bases at V and 4 bases at J; junction bases unmatched: 12. This CDR3 contains 16 residues. CDR3 DNA: TGTGCCAGCAGTCCCGGACAGGGAAGGCCGCCCTATGGCTACACCTTC. Its translation: CASSPGQGRPPYGYTF.

The CDR3 DNA is TGTGCCAGTAGTTCAGGGTACGGCAATCAGCCCCAGCATTTT. Translation gives CASSSGYGNQPQHF. The chain recombines TRBV19 with TRBJ1-5, with a possible D match to TRBD1 (5 bases). Germline assignment: CDR1 LNHDA and CDR2 SQIVND (reference sequence). The CDR3 extends over 14 amino acids. The V end was cut by 5 bases, the J end by 2 bases, with 10 bases between.

This clone occurred once. The rearrangement joins TRBV5-4 to TRBJ1-1; no firm D call. This CDR3 has 14 amino acids. From germline, CDR1 is SGHNT and CDR2 YYREEE (reference sequence). Trimming removed 2 bases at V and 5 bases at J, with 13 bases between. The CDR3 loop is CASSFEAAGTEAFF. The CDR3 nucleotides read TGTGCCAGCAGCTTCGAAGCCGCGGGGACTGAAGCTTTCTTT.

V is TRBV6-1 and J is TRBJ1-1, with D hard to call. CDR3 length equals 13 residues. The germline V gene has CDR1 MNHNS and CDR2 SASEGT. V dropped 7 bases and J dropped 1 base, with 10 bases sitting between them. The CDR3, as DNA: TGTGCCAGCACTTCGCAGGAGAACACTGAAGCTTTCTTT. It yields the protein CASTSQENTEAFF.